The T cell receptor (beta chain) described here comes from a study of control samples from healthy donors and cancer patients. Produced via immunoSEQ multiplex PCR; TCRdb's table is partial and in-frame only. The data show 150,000 to 200,000 clones, 85% to 90% seen once. Per the germline V gene, CDR1 is LGHDT and CDR2 is YNNKEL (reference sequence). The CDR3 is made up of 13 amino acids. The V segment lost 2 bases and the J segment 9 bases; nucleotides outside the gene matches: 3. This TCR derives from a young woman in good health. The sequencing sample was made of blood. This chain joins TRBV3-1 (or the pseudogene TRBV3-2) and TRBJ2-1, with 8 bases matching TRBD2. The CDR3 coding sequence is TGTGCCAGCAGCCAATTCGGGGGGGGTGAGCAGTTCTTC. Residues: CASSQFGGGEQFF.